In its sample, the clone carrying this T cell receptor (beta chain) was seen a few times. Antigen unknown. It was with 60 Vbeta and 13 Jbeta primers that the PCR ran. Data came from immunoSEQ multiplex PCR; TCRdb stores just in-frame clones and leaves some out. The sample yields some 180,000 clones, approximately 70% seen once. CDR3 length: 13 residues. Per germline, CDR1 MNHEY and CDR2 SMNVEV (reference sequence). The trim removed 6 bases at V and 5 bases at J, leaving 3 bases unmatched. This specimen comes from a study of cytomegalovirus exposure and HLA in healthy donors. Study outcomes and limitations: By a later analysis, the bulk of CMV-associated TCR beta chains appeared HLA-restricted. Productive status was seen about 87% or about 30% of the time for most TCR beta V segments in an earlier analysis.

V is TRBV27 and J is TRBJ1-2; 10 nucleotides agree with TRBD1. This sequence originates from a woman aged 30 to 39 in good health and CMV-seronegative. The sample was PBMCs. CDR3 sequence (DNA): TGTGCCAGCAGACCGGGACAGGGGTATGGCTACACCTTC. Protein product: CASRPGQGYGYTF.